Shown below are 29 T cell receptor beta chains from a single sample sequenced in a study of PD-L1 blockade in urothelial cancer. Libraries were prepared by immunoSEQ multiplex PCR; TCRdb keeps only in-frame clonotypes and omits some of them. Among about 74,000 clones listed, around 84% were seen once. The sequencing used PBMCs, collected around atezolizumab (anti-PD-L1) treatment. The receptors derive from a man aged 65 to 85 with urothelial cancer.

This sequence joins TRBV5-4 and TRBJ2-5; D gene uncertain. With 3 bases removed from V and 2 bases from J, the gap between germline ends came to 11 bases. This CDR3 region has 14 residues. Per the germline V gene, CDR1 is SGHNT and CDR2 is YYREEE (reference sequence). The CDR3 loop is CASSSVTLQETQYF. For the CDR3, the DNA is TGTGCCAGCAGCTCAGTGACACTTCAAGAGACCCAGTACTTC.

The genes are TRBV5-8 and TRBJ2-1; 11 bases agree with TRBD2. V was clipped by 5 bases and J by 1 base; unmatched bases: 14. CDR3 size: 19 residues. Germline CDR1 reads SGHTS; CDR2 reads YDEGEE. The CDR3 protein is CASSPRGILAGVSYNEQFF. The CDR3 bases are TGTGCCAGCAGTCCAAGGGGTATACTAGCGGGAGTTTCCTACAATGAGCAGTTCTTC.

This clone was counted once. The chain has TRBV6-6 and TRBJ1-4; no definite D call. The V end was cut by 2 bases, the J end by 7 bases, with 8 bases between. The germline V gene encodes CDR1 MNHNY and CDR2 SVGAGI (reference sequence). This CDR3 comprises 13 residues. CDR3 DNA sequence: TGTGCCAGCAGTTACCTTGGCCGTGAAAAACTGTTTTTT. This encodes CASSYLGREKLFF.

This clone appeared once. The chain combines TRBV6-6 with TRBJ1-2, with 7 nucleotides matching TRBD1. CDR3 length: 13 amino acids. Germline V CDR1 and CDR2: MNHNY, SVGAGI (reference sequence). The J segment lost 8 bases and the V segment lost 6 bases, leaving 9 bases of the junction unmatched. The CDR3 DNA sequence: TGTGCCAGCAGCCCCGGGCAGGGGGGAGGCTACACCTTC. This sequence encodes CASSPGQGGGYTF.

This clone has only a few counts. The chain recombines TRBV7-8 with TRBJ2-5; 8 bases are a match to TRBD2. Germline CDR1 reads SGHVS; CDR2 reads FQNEAQ. The CDR3 runs to 14 residues. The junction had 5 bases not matched to a gene; V was cut back by 4 bases and J by 4 bases. The CDR3 DNA follows: TGTGCCAGCAGCTCCCTCGGGGGGGGAGAGACCCAGTACTTC. Its protein product is CASSSLGGGETQYF.

This clone was picked up a small number of times. This chain uses TRBV28 with TRBJ2-5; TRBD1 agrees at 7 bases. Trimming removed 6 bases from V and 0 bases from J; junction bases left unmatched: 7. CDR1 is MDHEN and CDR2 is SYDVKM in the germline V gene. The CDR3 extends over 15 amino acids. CDR3 nucleotides: TGTGCCAGCAGACCGGGACAGCAGTACCAAGAGACCCAGTACTTC. Translation gives CASRPGQQYQETQYF.

This sequence joins TRBV6-6 and TRBJ2-7, with TRBD2 matching 10 bases. Germline CDR1 is MNHNY and CDR2 is SVGAGI (reference sequence). The trim removed 6 bases at V and 2 bases at J, leaving 4 bases unmatched. This CDR3 contains 14 residues. The CDR3 DNA sequence: TGTGCCAGCAGAACTAGCGGGAACGCCTACGAGCAGTACTTC. Its translation: CASRTSGNAYEQYF.

This chain joins TRBV4-2 and TRBJ2-1; perhaps TRBD2 as D (6 bases). There are 15 residues in the CDR3. Trimming took off 0 bases at V and 9 bases at J, with 15 bases between the two ends. CDR1 is LGHNA and CDR2 is YNFKEQ in the germline V gene. In DNA, the CDR3 is TGTGCCAGCAGCCAAGAGACGACGGGAGTGGTTGAGCAGTTCTTC. Encoded protein: CASSQETTGVVEQFF.

The rearrangement uses TRBV5-4 and TRBJ2-7; 7 bases line up with TRBD2. The V segment lost 8 bases and the J segment 5 bases; nucleotides outside the gene matches: 10. Germline-derived CDR1 and CDR2 are SGHNT and YYREEE (reference sequence). The CDR3 loop spans 13 amino acids. This chain's CDR3 is CASSYGRRNEQYF. Here the CDR3 DNA reads TGTGCCAGTTCCTACGGGAGGAGAAACGAGCAGTACTTC.

V usage is TRBV7-2 and J usage is TRBJ2-1; 7 bases line up with TRBD2. There are 12 residues in the CDR3. Germline loops: CDR1 SGHTA, CDR2 FQGNSA. V lost 1 base to trimming and J lost 14 bases; unmatched junction nucleotides: 5. DNA of the CDR3: TGTGCCAGCAGCTTAGAGACGGGGAGGGAGTTCTTC. It yields the protein CASSLETGREFF.

The chain combines TRBV11-2 with TRBJ2-5; 8 bases are a match to TRBD1. The CDR3 extends over 13 amino acids. Germline lookup yields CDR1 SGHAT and CDR2 FQNNGV. V gave up 11 bases and J gave up 3 bases; unmatched junction bases: 8. The CDR3 is CAVRQGTKETQYF. CDR3 in DNA: TGTGCCGTTCGACAGGGGACAAAAGAGACCCAGTACTTC. The complete variable domain, with remaining parts taken from reference TRBV11-2 and TRBJ2-5, reads EAGVAQSPRYKIIEKRQSVAFWCNPISGHATLYWYQQILGQGPKLLIQFQNNGVVDDSQLPKDRFSAERLKGVDSTLKIQPAKLEDSAVYLCAVRQGTKETQYFGPGTRLLVL.

The chain carries TRBV19 and TRBJ2-1, with 9 bases matching TRBD1. Germline V CDR1 and CDR2: LNHDA, SQIVND (reference sequence). The trim removed 7 bases at V and 8 bases at J, leaving 6 bases unmatched. The length of the CDR3 is 13 residues. The CDR3 DNA sequence: TGTGCCAGTAAAGGGACAGGGAACGATGAGCAGTTCTTC. This translates into CASKGTGNDEQFF.

This chain joins TRBV5-1 and TRBJ2-1; a possible D gene is TRBD1 (5 bases). V was pared by 7 bases and J by 4 bases, with 9 bases between. Germline V gives CDR1 SGHRS, CDR2 YFSETQ. The CDR3 is 12 residues long. The CDR3 loop reads CASGAGYNEQFF. DNA of the CDR3: TGCGCCAGCGGGGCCGGTTACAATGAGCAGTTCTTC.

The V call is TRBV5-1, the J call TRBJ2-3; D perhaps matches TRBD1 (5 bases). CDR3 length: 16 residues. Trimming stripped 5 bases from V and 2 bases from J, with 18 bases between. Germline V CDR1 and CDR2: SGHRS, YFSETQ. Here the CDR3 DNA reads TGCGCCAGCAGTCGCTCAGGGCGTATCGCCACAGATACGCAGTATTTT. Protein: CASSRSGRIATDTQYF.

This chain uses TRBV5-4 with TRBJ1-5; D is ambiguous. V was cut by 0 bases and J by 7 bases, with 14 bases left in between. The germline V gene has CDR1 SGHNT and CDR2 YYREEE (reference sequence). The CDR3 has 15 amino acids. This chain's CDR3 is CASSLAGGSGQPQHF. DNA of the CDR3: TGTGCCAGCAGCTTGGCCGGAGGGTCTGGACAGCCCCAGCATTTT.

This rearrangement joins TRBV28 to TRBJ1-5; 9 positions agree with TRBD1. The CDR3 is made up of 16 amino acids. Germline-derived CDR1 and CDR2 are MDHEN and SYDVKM. Germline trimming cut 4 bases from V and 4 bases from J; bases unmatched to any gene: 8. The CDR3 here is CASSSDRGGWNQPQHF. CDR3 DNA: TGTGCCAGCAGTTCCGACAGGGGGGGATGGAATCAGCCCCAGCATTTT.

J is TRBJ2-7 and V is TRBV7-9; 12 bases align to TRBD1. The CDR3 runs 16 residues. From germline, CDR1 is SEHNR and CDR2 FQNEAQ (reference sequence). Trimming removed 5 bases from V and 7 bases from J; junction bases left unmatched: 12. This CDR3 reads CASSQTGTGGAGEQYF. CDR3 bases: TGTGCCAGCAGCCAGACCGGGACAGGGGGCGCGGGGGAGCAGTACTTC.

The CDR3 bases are TGCGCCAGCAGCCCCCTAGTGGGGAACACTGAAGCTTTCTTT. Protein product: CASSPLVGNTEAFF. V and J are TRBV5-1 and TRBJ1-1; D uncertain. V dropped 4 bases and J dropped 1 base, with 11 bases sitting between them. The CDR3 totals 14 residues. Germline CDR1 and CDR2: SGHRS and YFSETQ.

The rearrangement uses TRBV7-9 and TRBJ2-1; D gene ambiguous. V shed 4 bases and J shed 8 bases, with 6 bases lying between them. The CDR3 extends over 11 amino acids. CDR1 is SEHNR and CDR2 is FQNEAQ in the germline V gene (reference sequence). In nucleotides, the CDR3 is TGTGCCAGCAGCTGGAGAGATGAGCAGTTCTTC. Translation: CASSWRDEQFF.

The gene calls are TRBV6-5 and TRBJ2-5; 11 bases match TRBD2. V lost 6 bases, J lost 9 bases, and 6 bases stayed unmatched. The CDR3 is made up of 13 amino acids. Germline values: CDR1 MNHEY, CDR2 SVGAGI. In DNA, the CDR3 is TGTGCCAGCAGCTCTGGACTAGCGGGCCCCCAGTACTTC. Protein sequence: CASSSGLAGPQYF.

This clone was seen only a few times. The V and J genes are TRBV27 and TRBJ1-2; tentatively, D is TRBD1 (6 bases). V was shortened by 1 base and J by 13 bases, with 16 bases between the two germline ends. The germline V gene has CDR1 MNHEY and CDR2 SMNVEV (reference sequence). The CDR3 totals 13 residues. The CDR3 reads CASSLWTADLLTF. As DNA, the CDR3 is TGTGCCAGCAGTTTATGGACAGCCGATCTCCTCACCTTC.

The V and J genes are TRBV7-2 and TRBJ2-7; D is uncertain. The CDR3 contains 15 residues. V gave up 1 base and J gave up 0 bases, with 10 bases separating them. Looked up from germline, CDR1 is SGHTA and CDR2 is FQGNSA. In nucleotides, the CDR3 is TGTGCCAGCAGCTTAGGAGGCGGAAGCTCCTACGAGCAGTACTTC. As protein: CASSLGGGSSYEQYF.

This clone was observed many times. This rearrangement joins TRBV7-2 to TRBJ1-1; D is unresolved. CDR1 is SGHTA, CDR2 FQGNSA, per germline. V lost 5 bases and J lost 1, with 14 bases in between. CDR3 size: 15 residues. The CDR3 sequence is CASSLDLGGNTEAFF. The CDR3 coding sequence is TGTGCCAGCAGCCTCGATCTAGGCGGGAACACTGAAGCTTTCTTT.

This chain links TRBV13 with TRBJ2-3, with D tentatively TRBD2 (5 bases). From germline, CDR1 is PRHDT and CDR2 FYEKMQ (reference sequence). Trimming left V 2 bases short and J 2 bases short, with 14 bases between. The CDR3 totals 16 residues. The DNA of the CDR3 is TGTGCCAGCAGCTTAAGAGCTAGCCGTTTCACAGATACGCAGTATTTT. Translation gives CASSLRASRFTDTQYF.

The chain joins TRBV5-1 to TRBJ2-7, with 8 bases aligning to TRBD2. This CDR3 contains 14 residues. V shed 4 bases, J shed 11 bases, and the junction held 14 bases outside the gene matches. The germline CDR1 and CDR2 sequences are SGHRS and YFSETQ. The CDR3 sequence: CASSPGERELGEYF. CDR3 in DNA: TGCGCCAGCAGCCCGGGTGAGCGGGAGCTTGGGGAGTACTTC.

J is TRBJ1-2 and V is TRBV7-9, with D perhaps matching TRBD1 (5 bases). Germline assignment: CDR1 SEHNR and CDR2 FQNEAQ (reference sequence). CDR3 length: 14 residues. The V end lost 8 bases, the J end lost 4 bases, and 17 bases lay between the germline ends. CDR3 amino acids: CASQFQGGGYGYTF. Here the CDR3 DNA reads TGTGCCAGCCAATTTCAGGGTGGCGGCTATGGCTACACCTTC.

The chain combines TRBV11-2 with TRBJ2-6; D unresolved. CDR1 and CDR2 from the germline V gene are SGHAT and FQNNGV. The CDR3 sequence is 14 residues long. The V end lost 5 bases, the J end lost 1 base, and 6 bases lay between the germline ends. In DNA form, the CDR3 reads TGTGCCAGCAGCCTTACTTCTGGGGCCAACGTCCTGACTTTC. It yields the protein CASSLTSGANVLTF.

About this clone itself: This sample also contains other DNA sequences that code for the same CDR3. The rearrangement links TRBV5-4 to TRBJ1-4; D not resolved. Trimming cost V 0 bases and J 5 bases, with 8 bases left between them. Germline CDR1 reads SGHNT; CDR2 reads YYREEE (reference sequence). This CDR3 is 14 amino acids long. The DNA of the CDR3 is TGTGCCAGCAGCTTGGACAGAATCAATGAAAAACTGTTTTTT. Encoded protein: CASSLDRINEKLFF. The whole variable domain, remainder taken from reference TRBV5-4 and TRBJ1-4, is ETGVTQSPTHLIKTRGQQVTLRCSSQSGHNTVSWYQQALGQGPQFIFQYYREEENGRGNFPPRFSGLQFPNYSSELNVNALELDDSALYLCASSLDRINEKLFFGSGTQLSVL.

The rearrangement uses TRBV11-2 and TRBJ1-1; D gene uncertain. This CDR3 region has 12 residues. Germline V gene data show CDR1 as SGHAT and CDR2 as FQNNGV. Between the trimmed V and J ends, which lost 5 bases and 10 bases, there was a span of 14 bases. CDR3 sequence reads: CASSPTPNRAFF. Written as DNA, the CDR3 is TGTGCCAGCAGCCCCACCCCTAATCGAGCTTTCTTT.